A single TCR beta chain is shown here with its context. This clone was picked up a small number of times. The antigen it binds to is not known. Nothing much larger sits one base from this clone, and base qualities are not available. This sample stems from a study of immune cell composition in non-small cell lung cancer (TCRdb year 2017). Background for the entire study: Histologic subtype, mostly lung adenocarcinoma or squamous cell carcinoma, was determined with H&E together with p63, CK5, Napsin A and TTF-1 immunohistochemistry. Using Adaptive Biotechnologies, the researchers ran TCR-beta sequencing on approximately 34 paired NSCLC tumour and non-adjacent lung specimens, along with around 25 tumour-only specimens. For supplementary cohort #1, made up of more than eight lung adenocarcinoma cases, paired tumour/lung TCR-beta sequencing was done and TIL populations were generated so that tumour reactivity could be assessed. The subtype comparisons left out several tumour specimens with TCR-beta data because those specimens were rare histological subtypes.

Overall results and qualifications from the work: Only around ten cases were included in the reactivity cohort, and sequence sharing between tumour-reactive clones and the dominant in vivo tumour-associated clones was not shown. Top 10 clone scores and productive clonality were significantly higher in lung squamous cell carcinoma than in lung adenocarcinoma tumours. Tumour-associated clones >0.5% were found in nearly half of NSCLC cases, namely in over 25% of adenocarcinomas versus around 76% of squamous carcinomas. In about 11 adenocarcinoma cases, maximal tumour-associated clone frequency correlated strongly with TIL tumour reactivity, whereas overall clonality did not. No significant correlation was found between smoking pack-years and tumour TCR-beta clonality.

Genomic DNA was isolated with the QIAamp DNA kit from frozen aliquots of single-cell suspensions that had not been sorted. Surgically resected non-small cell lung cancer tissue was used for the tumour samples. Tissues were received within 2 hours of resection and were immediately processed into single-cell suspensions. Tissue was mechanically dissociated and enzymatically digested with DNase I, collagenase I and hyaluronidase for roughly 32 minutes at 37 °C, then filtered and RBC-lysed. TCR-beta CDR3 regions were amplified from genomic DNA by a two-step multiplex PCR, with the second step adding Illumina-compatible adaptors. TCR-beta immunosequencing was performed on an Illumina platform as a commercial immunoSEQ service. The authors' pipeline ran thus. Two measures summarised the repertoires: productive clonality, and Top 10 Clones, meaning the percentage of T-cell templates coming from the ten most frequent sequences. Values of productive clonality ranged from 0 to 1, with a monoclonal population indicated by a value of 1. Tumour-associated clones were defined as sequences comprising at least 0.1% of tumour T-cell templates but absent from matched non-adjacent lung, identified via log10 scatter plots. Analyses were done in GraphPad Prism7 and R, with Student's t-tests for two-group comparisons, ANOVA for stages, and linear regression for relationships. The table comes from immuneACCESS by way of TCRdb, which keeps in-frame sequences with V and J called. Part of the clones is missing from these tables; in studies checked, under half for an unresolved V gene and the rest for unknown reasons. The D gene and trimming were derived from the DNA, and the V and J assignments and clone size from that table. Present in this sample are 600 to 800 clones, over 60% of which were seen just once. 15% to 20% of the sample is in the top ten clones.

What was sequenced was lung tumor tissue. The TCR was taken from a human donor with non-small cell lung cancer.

The DNA sequence is as follows: TGTGCCGTCGCATCCCCGGTGGGACTATTCCAAGAGACCCAGTACTTC. Translated, this gives CAVASPVGLFQETQYF. The rearranged chain carries TRBV10-3 and TRBJ2-5, and TRBD2 aligns with 7 junction nucleotides. For this chain, trimming is 11 bases at the V end and 1 base at the J end, and the number of junction bases without a gene match is 16. The CDR3 starts with the cysteine, ends with the phenylalanine, and has 16 residues. The CDR3 DNA has 48 bases and is translated from base 1. CDR1 and CDR2 (ENHRY, SYGVKD) derive from the germline V gene.